A single sample gave rise to the 15 T cell receptor beta chains below, sequenced in a study of T cell repertoires in cytomegalovirus infection. TCRdb ran MiXCR on the reads and lists one entry per CDR3 protein. The table includes around 130,000 distinct CDR3 sequences, almost 9% detected once. Material for sequencing was PBMCs. Source of these receptors: a human donor in good health (CMV status not recorded). Some clones in this sample may be carry-over from other donors' samples.

This clonotype was seen many times. This rearrangement joins TRBV28 to TRBJ1-1; a possible D gene is TRBD1 (6 bases). Germline V gene lookup returns CDR1 MDHEN and CDR2 SYDVKM. Trimming removed 5 bases from V and 1 base from J, with 14 bases in between. The CDR3 has 15 residues. The CDR3 spells CASSPSLTGNTEAFF. The CDR3 DNA reads as TGTGCCAGCAGTCCCTCCTTGACAGGGAACACTGAAGCTTTCTTT.

This clonotype was seen repeatedly, ten times or more. The chain employs TRBV5-4 and TRBJ1-2, with 11 nucleotides matching TRBD1. V lost 3 bases and J lost 3; bases outside the gene matches: 4. Germline assignment: CDR1 SGHNT and CDR2 YYREEE (reference sequence). The CDR3 runs 15 residues. For the CDR3, the DNA is TGTGCCAGCAGCTCCGGACAGGGGGCTTACTATGGCTACACCTTC. It translates to CASSSGQGAYYGYTF.

This clonotype was detected only a few times. V usage is TRBV19 and J usage is TRBJ1-1; possibly TRBD1 for D (5 bases). The CDR3 has 14 residues. V was shortened by 6 bases and J by 0 bases, with 11 bases between the two germline ends. The germline CDR1 and CDR2 sequences are LNHDA and SQIVND (reference sequence). CDR3 protein: CASSKTAMNTEAFF. Here the CDR3 DNA reads TGTGCCAGTAGCAAGACAGCTATGAACACTGAAGCTTTCTTT.

This clonotype was seen many times. The chain couples TRBV7-9 to TRBJ1-1; 9 bases align to TRBD1. The V segment lost 5 bases and the J segment 1 base; nucleotides outside the gene matches: 5. Per germline, CDR1 SEHNR and CDR2 FQNEAQ (reference sequence). This CDR3 has 15 amino acids. For the CDR3, the DNA is TGTGCCAGCAGCCCAAAGGGACAGGGGAACACTGAAGCTTTCTTT. Translated: CASSPKGQGNTEAFF.

This clonotype was picked up many times. This chain uses TRBV7-6 with TRBJ2-1; tentative D call: TRBD1 (6 bases). The CDR3 contains 16 residues. The germline CDR1 and CDR2 sequences are SGHVS and FNYEAQ. The ends were cut back, 3 bases at V and 2 bases at J, with 14 bases in the middle. Written as DNA, the CDR3 is TGTGCCAGCAGCTTCCGCAGGGGAAAAGCCTACAATGAGCAGTTCTTC. Translating it yields CASSFRRGKAYNEQFF.

V gene TRBV20-1 combines with J gene TRBJ2-4; D tentatively fits TRBD1 or TRBD2 (5 bases each). Germline CDR1 and CDR2: DFQATT and SNEGSKA (reference sequence). The CDR3 runs 13 residues. The V end lost 6 bases, the J end lost 0 bases, and 9 bases lay between the germline ends. Written as DNA, the CDR3 is TGCAGTGCCGGGGACGGAGCCAAAAACATTCAGTACTTC. Translated, it gives CSAGDGAKNIQYF.

The CDR3 DNA reads as TGTGCCAGCACCCAAACAGGGGGCGAAAAACTGTTTTTT. Translation gives CASTQTGGEKLFF. The chain links TRBV28 to TRBJ1-4, with TRBD1 matching 9 bases. Germline V lookup: CDR1 MDHEN, CDR2 SYDVKM. The V and J ends lost 7 bases and 8 bases, in that order; junction bases with no gene match: 5. This CDR3 has 13 residues.

The rearrangement uses TRBV20-1 and TRBJ2-5, with 8 bases aligning to TRBD2. This CDR3 has 13 amino acids. Germline CDR1 reads DFQATT; CDR2 reads SNEGSKA (reference sequence). The V segment lost 4 bases and the J segment 5 bases; nucleotides outside the gene matches: 6. CDR3: CSATGLAGETQYF. CDR3 bases: TGCAGTGCTACCGGACTAGCCGGGGAGACCCAGTACTTC.

Comment on this clonotype: Mismatch with germline at one junction end may stem from a read error. V is TRBV29-1 and J is TRBJ1-1; D unresolved. This CDR3 has 15 residues. Germline V lookup: CDR1 SQVTM, CDR2 ANQGSEA. Here the CDR3 DNA reads TGCAGCGTTGCGGTCGGCAGTATGGGGAACATTGAAGCTTTCTTT. Protein: CSVAVGSMGNIEAFF.

In its sample, this clonotype was seen many times. The rearrangement joins TRBV28 to TRBJ2-1; D perhaps matches TRBD2 (5 bases). V lost 3 bases to trimming and J lost 3 bases, with 15 bases between them. This CDR3 spans 16 amino acids. Germline V CDR1 and CDR2: MDHEN, SYDVKM. In nucleotides, the CDR3 is TGTGCCAGCAGTTTCCTTTCGGGGTCTATCTACAATGAGCAGTTCTTC. Translated, it gives CASSFLSGSIYNEQFF.

This clonotype was seen many times. The V and J genes are TRBV12-3 or TRBV12-4 and TRBJ2-2; D is possibly TRBD1 (5 bases). Trimming pared 7 bases from V and 0 bases from J, leaving 12 bases between. The CDR3 runs 15 residues. The CDR3 is CASTLDRTNTGELFF. Written as DNA, the CDR3 is TGTGCCAGCACACTCGACAGAACGAACACCGGGGAGCTGTTTTTT.

This clonotype came up many times. This rearrangement joins TRBV6-1 to TRBJ2-7, with TRBD2 matching over 8 bases. J gave up 0 bases and V 7 bases, and 11 bases lay outside the gene matches. Germline V gene lookup returns CDR1 MNHNS and CDR2 SASEGT. CDR3 size: 16 residues. The CDR3 spells CASNPGRVSDSYEQYV. The CDR3 coding sequence is TGTGCCAGCAACCCCGGGAGGGTGTCAGACTCCTACGAGCAGTACGTC.

This CDR3 reads CASSMAGLAYNEQFF. The CDR3 nucleotides are TGTGCCAGTAGTATGGCGGGACTCGCCTACAATGAGCAGTTCTTC. The genes are TRBV19 and TRBJ2-1; D is perhaps TRBD2 (6 bases). Germline V lookup: CDR1 LNHDA, CDR2 SQIVND (reference sequence). Trimming pared 3 bases from V and 2 bases from J, leaving 11 bases between. This CDR3 contains 15 residues.

This clonotype was detected many times. The genes are TRBV28 and TRBJ2-5; 12 nucleotides line up with TRBD1. The CDR3 spans 15 residues. From germline, CDR1 is MDHEN and CDR2 SYDVKM. The V segment lost 4 bases and the J segment 5 bases; nucleotides outside the gene matches: 5. In DNA, the CDR3 is TGTGCCAGCAGTTCCCCGGGACAGGGGGCCGAGACCCAGTACTTC. Protein: CASSSPGQGAETQYF.

V gene TRBV6-5 combines with J gene TRBJ2-1; D perhaps matches TRBD1 (5 bases). CDR3 length: 12 residues. Trimming took 11 bases from V and 4 from J, leaving 12 bases between them. CDR1 is MNHEY and CDR2 is SVGAGI in the germline V gene. The CDR3 loop reads CASGPNYNEQFF. CDR3 DNA: TGTGCCTCAGGGCCAAATTACAATGAGCAGTTCTTC.